This T cell receptor (beta chain) was recorded in a study of early stage breast cancer tumors listed by TCRdb under 2017. With respect to the entire study: Of the 15 or so invasive breast tumors, about 13 were found to be estrogen receptor-positive, progesterone receptor-positive and HER2-negative. About 70% of the 12 ER+/PR+/HER2- tumors were invasive ductal carcinomas, while the other four were invasive lobular carcinomas. On average, each sample had 9.5 to 10-fold read coverage. Across all samples, roughly 2,800,000 templates representing approximately 1 million unique clonotypes were detected. Summary of the overall study and its limitations: Sequencing bulk genomic DNA from unsorted cells could not capture chain pairing or functional markers like CD4, CD8 and FOXP3. The small cohort size prevented analysis by tumor subtype. Enriched TCRB sequences shared across patients were mostly commonly generated sequences, unlikely to play an important role in the tumor microenvironment. Greater similarity was observed between blood and normal breast repertoires than between blood and tumor repertoires, and tumor was distinguished from normal in about 85% of the 16 patients when each tissue was compared with blood. Tumors showed about 2.4-fold higher T cell density and higher clonality than adjacent normal breast tissue.

Every sample was amplified as two independent genomic DNA replicates, using roughly 0.5 ug for blood and about 1.6 ug for tumor or normal breast. TCRB sequencing of genomic DNA was carried out with the ImmunoSeq Intro kit according to the manufacturer's instructions. Multiplex PCR ran about 31 cycles with proprietary primers and spike-in control sequences for absolute quantification. Single-end 150-bp reads were used to sequence an 87-bp fragment spanning the CDR3 and the flanking V and J genes. Each lane of an Illumina MiSeq using version 3.0 chemistry carried seven multiplexed samples, with two replicates per sample. The study's own analysis went as follows. The vendor's proprietary pipeline handled the raw data processing, merging both replicates into a single result for each sample. To define clonotypes, the study grouped productive rearrangements that shared the V-gene family, CDR3 amino acid sequence and J-gene segment. To compute clonality, the normalized Shannon entropy (Pielou evenness) of TCRB abundances was subtracted from 1. T cell density was estimated by dividing total templates by the number of input cells inferred from the DNA input amount. Recon was used with default parameters to estimate total repertoire diversity and clonality. A clonotype counted as tumor-enriched if its abundance in tumor exceeded 0.1% and was at least 32-fold higher than its abundance in normal breast. This immuneACCESS table, as held by TCRdb, lists in-frame sequences with V and J called but not all clones. Of the missing ones, under half trace to an unresolved V gene in checked studies; the others have no known cause. V and J calls plus clone size are reproduced from that table; the DNA served to infer D and trimming. The sample data list almost 55,000 clones, and about 93% of these were observed just once. Of the sample, 5% falls within the top ten clones.

Compared with germline, V lacks 5 bases and J lacks 8 bases; bases without a gene match: 11. CDR1 MNHEY and CDR2 SVGAGI are derived from the germline V gene. The CDR3 spans 15 residues, from the cysteine through the phenylalanine. The entry retains the CDR3 DNA only, 45 bases that are in frame from base 1. Details on this clone: It lacks a known antigen. No much larger clone exists at a distance of one base, and base qualities are not known.

The study profiled bulk TCR beta-chain repertoires in matched peripheral blood, tumor and adjacent normal breast tissue taken from over 15 patients with early-stage breast cancer. Before surgery, roughly 5-10 mL of whole blood was collected in EDTA tubes and processed within 2 hours. Ficoll-Paque centrifugation in SepMate-50 tubes was used to isolate peripheral blood mononuclear cells. For storage in liquid nitrogen, PBMCs were cryopreserved as aliquots of about 1.9 to 4 million cells in around 90% FBS with around 10% DMSO. The Qiagen AllPrep DNA/RNA Mini kit was used for genomic DNA extraction. The TCR was taken from a person aged 65 to 85 with breast cancer. Here the chain combines TRBV6-5 and TRBJ1-2; 10 of the junction bases match TRBD1. The sample consisted of blood. The nucleotide sequence is given as TGTGCCAGCAGTACCAGGACAGGGGGTCCCTGGGGCTACACCTTC. This translates into CASSTRTGGPWGYTF.